This T cell receptor beta chain was captured in a study of cytomegalovirus exposure and HLA in healthy donors. Whole-study findings and limits: TCR beta sequences reportedly predicted most subjects' HLA-A and HLA-B alleles accurately.

The donors were healthy bone marrow donors. Concerning this clone itself: Its specificity is unknown.

Researchers ran the PCR with 60 Vbeta and 13 Jbeta primers. The table came from immunoSEQ multiplex PCR; TCRdb's copy has only in-frame clones and leaves some out. The repertoire includes 35,000 or so clones, roughly 80% of them detected once, and approximately 9.4% sits in the top ten. The sequenced sample was PBMCs. This receptor was taken from a woman between 35 and 50 years old in good health and CMV-seronegative.

The CDR3 DNA reads TGCGCCAGCAGCCTGGCGACGGGGTGGGACTATGGCTACACCTTC. This codes for CASSLATGWDYGYTF. The V call is TRBV5-1, the J call TRBJ1-2; D is undetermined. CDR3 length: 15 residues. V lost 4 bases and J 3 bases, leaving 16 bases between the germline ends. Germline V gene lookup returns CDR1 SGHRS and CDR2 YFSETQ.